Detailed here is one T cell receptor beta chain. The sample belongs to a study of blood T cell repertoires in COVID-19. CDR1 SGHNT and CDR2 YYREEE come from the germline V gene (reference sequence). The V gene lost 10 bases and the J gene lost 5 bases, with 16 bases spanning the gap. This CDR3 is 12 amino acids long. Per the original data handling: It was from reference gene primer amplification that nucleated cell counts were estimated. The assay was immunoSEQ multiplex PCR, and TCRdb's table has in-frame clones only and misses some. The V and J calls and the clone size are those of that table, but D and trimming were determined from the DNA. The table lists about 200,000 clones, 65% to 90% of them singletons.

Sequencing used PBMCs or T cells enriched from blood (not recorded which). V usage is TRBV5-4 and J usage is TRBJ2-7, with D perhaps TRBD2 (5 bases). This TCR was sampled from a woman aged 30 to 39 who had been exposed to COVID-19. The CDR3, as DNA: TGTGCCTGTAGCGTAGCGACCAACGAGCAGTACTTC. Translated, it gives CACSVATNEQYF.